This TCR beta chain is from a study of blood T cell repertoires in COVID-19. Whole-study context: Spain, Italy and the United States supplied samples that represented acute and convalescent COVID-19. In each case, the material was cDNA or gDNA derived from T cells, B-cell-depleted T cells, or PBMCs.

The CDR3 spans 14 residues. The germline CDR1 and CDR2 sequences are KGHSH and LQKENI. Trimming took off 3 bases at V and 4 bases at J, with 12 bases between the two ends. Authors' processing steps: Reference gene primer amplification gave estimated nucleated cell counts. Assay used: immunoSEQ multiplex PCR; TCRdb lists only in-frame clones, some missing. That table is the source of V, J and clone size, and D and trimming were worked out from the DNA. The repertoire holds approximately 98,000 clones, with about 88% as singletons. The sequence was collected from a human donor in a cohort sampled during active COVID-19. J is TRBJ1-2 and V is TRBV18; D is uncertain. Sequenced sample: peripheral blood. CDR3 bases: TGTGCCAGCTCACCTTCGAGGGATGCCTATGGCTACACCTTC. Its protein is CASSPSRDAYGYTF.